The TCR beta chain under discussion was sequenced for a study of blood T cells in healthy people across ages (dated by TCRdb to between 2015 and 2017). With regard to the full study: Template switching captured roughly one uniquely barcoded TCR beta cDNA molecule per two T cells in model experiments. The study measured age-related changes in TCR beta repertoire diversity using deep sequencing normalized with unique cDNA molecular identifiers. Four age groups were formed from the donors: young (average about 17 years), middle-aged (approximately 40), aged (62) and long-lived (82). To avoid experimental bias, donors of different ages were distributed randomly across sequencing lanes. For two donors (one aged 18 to 29 and one aged 80 or older), the study analyzed two additional independent replicas of 1 million unique cDNA reads from the same blood draw. The investigation overall reported the following: Because profiling used bulk unsorted PBMCs, naive and antigen-experienced compartments could not be compared conclusively. Estimates of total diversity based on one million sequenced T cells were considered lower bounds and underestimates. Compared with the aged group, the long-lived group had more naive CD4+ T cells, fewer expanded clones and increased TCR diversity, a pattern suggesting age selection. The percentage of naive T cells measured by flow cytometry correlated strongly with observed TCR beta diversity. Donor CMV infection status was unknown, potentially confounding age-related changes in expanded clonotypes. As age increased, observed TCR beta diversity per million T cells dropped in a roughly linear way, and a significant reduction was already evident by age 40.

CDR1 and CDR2 are drawn from the germline V gene: MNHEY, SVGAGI. V drops 6 bases and J drops 0 bases, leaving 11 bases in between. Reading from cysteine to phenylalanine, the CDR3 counts 14 amino acids. Only CDR3 DNA is held: 42 bases, read in frame from base 1. The library was generated by 5' RACE. TCRdb records Illumina HiSeq 2500 as the sequencer. A second about 7 to 12 cycle PCR used a sample-barcoded 5' primer and a J-beta primer mix. A template-switch 5' adaptor carrying 12 random nucleotides introduced a unique molecular identifier onto each TCR beta cDNA molecule. At least 3 million CDR3-containing paired-end reads were obtained from each sample. First-strand cDNA synthesis was performed from all RNA using the Mint cDNA synthesis kit, with priming by a TRBC-specific oligonucleotide. All cDNA was treated with uracil-DNA glycosylase and then went through a first 18-cycle PCR with the universal primers M1SS and BC2_uni_R. The paper's data handling went like this. For normalization, 1 million high-quality reads, each with a distinct molecular identifier, were randomly selected from each sample. Instead of being binned into consensus sequences, reads with shared molecular identifiers were discarded. MiTCR, set to a Q25 quality threshold and the strictest error-elimination algorithm, was used for CDR3 identification, clonotype clustering and error correction. A nonparametric unseen species model with Euler transformation was used to estimate lower-bound total TCR beta diversity. The public reads were reanalyzed by TCRdb: fastp trimming at Q25, MiXCR alignment, in-frame beta chains only. Records with the same CDR3 protein are collapsed into one entry carrying the most frequent genes and DNA. What appears here as the V and J calls and clone size reflects TCRdb's work, not the paper's. This sample lists about 590,000 distinct CDR3 sequences; about 30% were detected once. The ten largest account for 15% to 18% of the sample.

The 39 donors, aged about 6 to 90 years, were systemically healthy Caucasian individuals from Russia. Each donor gave about 10 milliliters of peripheral blood, drawn into EDTA-treated Vacutainer tubes. Ficoll-Paque density-gradient centrifugation was used to isolate PBMCs, with at least 7 million per sample. Trizol reagent was used to extract total RNA from PBMCs, with at least 6 micrograms per sample. Naive CD45RAhigh/CD27high T cell percentages were measured by flow cytometry on a PBMC aliquot from every donor. Concerning this clonotype itself: It lacks a known antigen. No per-base quality is available; no much larger clone lies one base away.

Sequenced: blood. This sequence was found in a woman of 80 years or more in good health. The chain was built from TRBV6-5 and TRBJ1-1; no confident D gene assignment can be made. The CDR3 in this case is CASRLTAMNTEAFF. The sequenced DNA is TGTGCCAGCAGGTTAACAGCTATGAACACTGAAGCTTTCTTT.